Below are 31 T cell receptor beta chains sequenced from a single sample in a study of T cell repertoires in cytomegalovirus infection. TCRdb reanalysed the reads using MiXCR and keeps one entry per CDR3 protein. The repertoire has 200,000 to 300,000 distinct CDR3 sequences, approximately 10% of them found once; the top ten carry roughly 16%. Specimen: PBMCs. All receptors come from a human donor in good health (CMV status not recorded). Some clones in this sample may be carry-over from other donors' samples.

This clonotype was found many times. V is TRBV7-2 and J is TRBJ2-7; TRBD1 aligns across 8 bases. The germline CDR1 and CDR2 sequences are SGHTA and FQGNSA. The CDR3 covers 16 residues. V shed 4 bases, J shed 4 bases, and the junction held 12 bases outside the gene matches. The CDR3 loop is CASSSTGGQGLYEQYF. The CDR3 nucleotides read TGTGCCAGCAGCTCAACAGGAGGACAGGGCTTATACGAGCAGTACTTC.

This clonotype was counted many times. The chain joins TRBV7-2 to TRBJ2-4; D gene uncertain. V shed 5 bases and J shed 0 bases, with 11 bases lying between them. In germline, CDR1 is SGHTA, CDR2 FQGNSA. This CDR3 contains 15 residues. The CDR3 DNA follows: TGTGCCAGCAGCCGCGACCAGTTAGCCAAAAACATTCAGTACTTC. Protein product: CASSRDQLAKNIQYF.

The chain joins TRBV14 to TRBJ2-1; 11 bases align to TRBD2. This CDR3 spans 17 amino acids. The J segment lost 7 bases and the V segment lost 4 bases, leaving 12 bases of the junction unmatched. CDR1 is SGHDN, CDR2 FVKESK, per germline. DNA for the CDR3: TGTGCCAGCAGCCGACGTGGACTAGCGGGCTTTAGGAATGAGCAGTTCTTC. Translated, it gives CASSRRGLAGFRNEQFF. The complete variable domain, with remaining parts taken from reference TRBV14 and TRBJ2-1, reads EAGVTQFPSHSVIEKGQTVTLRCDPISGHDNLYWYRRVMGKEIKFLLHFVKESKQDESGMPNNRFLAERTGGTYSTLKVQPAELEDSGVYFCASSRRGLAGFRNEQFFGPGTRLTVL.

Within the sample, this clonotype is medium-sized. This sequence joins TRBV7-6 and TRBJ2-3; TRBD1 aligns across 7 bases. This CDR3 is built from 16 residues. With V trimmed by 4 bases and J by 0 bases, 7 bases remained unmatched. Germline assignment: CDR1 SGHVS and CDR2 FNYEAQ. As DNA, the CDR3 is TGTGCCAGCAGCTCCGGACAGGCCTCTAGCACAGATACGCAGTATTTT. Translated: CASSSGQASSTDTQYF.

This clonotype was counted at least ten times. The chain carries TRBV7-2 and TRBJ2-1, with TRBD2 matching over 9 bases. CDR1 is SGHTA, CDR2 FQGNSA, per germline. Trimming at V came to 1 base and at J to 13 bases, leaving 14 bases not matched to a gene. The CDR3 consists of 16 residues. CDR3 region: CASSLELAGLGWFQFF. CDR3 DNA sequence: TGTGCCAGCAGCTTAGAACTAGCGGGCCTAGGGTGGTTTCAGTTCTTC.

This clonotype came up a few times. The chain has TRBV3-1 and TRBJ1-3; D ambiguous. Germline CDR1 reads LGHDT; CDR2 reads YNNKEL (reference sequence). Deletions cut 6 bases from V and 2 bases from J, with 8 bases between. The CDR3 covers 13 residues. CDR3 nucleotides: TGTGCCAGCAGTTCATTCACTGGAAACACCATATATTTT. It is translated as CASSSFTGNTIYF.

There are many counts of this clonotype. The genes are TRBV4-2 and TRBJ1-1; possible D gene TRBD1, 5 bases. Deletions cut 3 bases from V and 7 bases from J, with 12 bases between. Germline assignment: CDR1 LGHNA and CDR2 YNFKEQ. This CDR3 is built from 13 residues. For the CDR3, the DNA is TGTGCCAGCAGCCACCGGGACGGATATGAAGCTTTCTTT. It is translated as CASSHRDGYEAFF.

In this sample, this clonotype turned up many times. This sequence joins TRBV28 and TRBJ1-5, with D unresolved. The CDR3 spans 14 residues. V was cut by 8 bases and J by 1 base, with 12 bases left in between. Germline assignment: CDR1 MDHEN and CDR2 SYDVKM. The CDR3 DNA follows: TGTGCCAGCGGCTGGGGAATGAGCAATCAGCCCCAGCATTTT. It yields the protein CASGWGMSNQPQHF.

There are many counts of this clonotype. The genes are TRBV19 and TRBJ1-2; D not resolved. Germline V lookup: CDR1 LNHDA, CDR2 SQIVND (reference sequence). The CDR3 has 11 residues. Trimming stripped 6 bases from V and 1 base from J, with 3 bases between. In DNA, the CDR3 is TGTGCCAGTAGGTTTAACTATGGCTACACCTTC. Protein sequence: CASRFNYGYTF.

This clonotype was detected many times. This chain connects TRBV28 to TRBJ1-2, with a weak D call TRBD1 (5 bases). Trimming left V 4 bases short and J 0 bases short, with 12 bases between. The germline V gene encodes CDR1 MDHEN and CDR2 SYDVKM. CDR3 length: 15 amino acids. This chain's CDR3 is CASSSPATANYGYTF. CDR3 nucleotide sequence: TGTGCCAGCAGTTCCCCGGCGACAGCTAACTATGGCTACACCTTC.

The sample holds many counts of this clonotype. The CDR3 protein is CASSLTGPGELFF. The CDR3 DNA follows: TGTGCCAGCAGCTTGACGGGCCCCGGGGAGCTGTTTTTT. The rearrangement uses TRBV7-6 and TRBJ2-2; D remains unclear. CDR1 and CDR2 from the germline V gene are SGHVS and FNYEAQ. The CDR3 spans 13 residues. Between the trimmed V and J ends, which lost 3 bases and 6 bases, there was a span of 8 bases.

This clonotype came up many times. J is TRBJ1-2 and V is TRBV7-2; D is unresolved. This CDR3 is built from 14 residues. Trimming removed 0 bases from V and 4 bases from J, with 9 bases in between. Per the germline V gene, CDR1 is SGHTA and CDR2 is FQGNSA. The CDR3 loop reads CASSLAGSVYGYTF. Here the CDR3 DNA reads TGTGCCAGCAGCTTAGCAGGGAGCGTCTATGGCTACACCTTC.

There are many counts of this clonotype. The chain uses TRBV11-2 and TRBJ2-1; 11 nucleotides agree with TRBD2. The trim removed 1 base at V and 5 bases at J, leaving 10 bases unmatched. The CDR3 loop spans 18 amino acids. Germline loops: CDR1 SGHAT, CDR2 FQNNGV. The CDR3 spells CASSLVRGGTSGDNEQFF. The CDR3 nucleotides read TGTGCCAGCAGCTTAGTGCGGGGTGGGACTAGCGGAGACAATGAGCAGTTCTTC.

The chain combines TRBV5-5 with TRBJ2-7, with D unresolved. This CDR3 is 13 amino acids long. Germline CDR1 is SGHKS and CDR2 is YYEKEE (reference sequence). V was shortened by 2 bases and J by 0 bases, with 6 bases between the two germline ends. In nucleotides, the CDR3 is TGTGCCAGCAGCTTTTGGGTCTCCTACGAGCAGTACTTC. Its protein product is CASSFWVSYEQYF.

This clonotype was recorded many times. The rearrangement links TRBV7-2 to TRBJ1-4; the D is unclear. The V and J ends lost 5 bases and 0 bases respectively, with 13 bases between them. CDR1 is SGHTA, CDR2 FQGNSA, per germline. This CDR3 contains 16 residues. The CDR3 sequence is CASSPSGIATNEKLFF. The CDR3 DNA sequence: TGTGCCAGCAGCCCTTCGGGGATTGCAACTAATGAAAAACTGTTTTTT.

This clonotype was counted many times. The V call is TRBV7-8, the J call TRBJ1-1, with 8 bases aligning to TRBD1. Germline values: CDR1 SGHVS, CDR2 FQNEAQ. This CDR3 region has 15 residues. Losses at the gene ends were 6 bases for V and 8 bases for J; bases not matched to a gene: 14. The CDR3 reads CASSAIQGATGEAFF. Written as DNA, the CDR3 is TGTGCCAGCAGTGCCATTCAGGGGGCGACGGGCGAAGCTTTCTTT.

In its sample, this clonotype was seen many times. The rearrangement links TRBV24-1 to TRBJ1-1; TRBD1 might be the D (5 bases). The CDR3 loop spans 11 amino acids. The V gene lost 3 bases and the J gene lost 10 bases, with 8 bases spanning the gap. Germline CDR1 and CDR2: KGHDR and SFDVKD. The CDR3 protein is CATSDQGRAFF. The CDR3 DNA sequence: TGTGCCACCAGTGATCAGGGTCGAGCTTTCTTT.

This clonotype was detected many times. The V call is TRBV7-9, the J call TRBJ1-1, with no clear D. Trimming shortened V by 5 bases and J by 1 base, and 11 bases separated the two germline ends. The length of the CDR3 is 14 residues. The germline V gene encodes CDR1 SEHNR and CDR2 FQNEAQ (reference sequence). CDR3 coding DNA: TGTGCCAGCAGCCCAGAGCTTCCGAACACTGAAGCTTTCTTT. Encoded protein: CASSPELPNTEAFF.

V usage is TRBV20-1 and J usage is TRBJ2-2; 9 nucleotides line up with TRBD2. CDR1 is DFQATT, CDR2 SNEGSKA, per germline (reference sequence). The junction had 14 bases not matched to a gene; V was cut back by 5 bases and J by 4 bases. This CDR3 contains 17 residues. This CDR3 is CSARKPRTSAFTGELFF. In nucleotides, the CDR3 is TGCAGTGCTCGTAAACCCCGGACTAGCGCTTTCACCGGGGAGCTGTTTTTT.

The chain combines TRBV6-5 with TRBJ1-6; no reliable D call. Germline values: CDR1 MNHEY, CDR2 SVGAGI. Trimming took off 4 bases at V and 10 bases at J, with 11 bases between the two ends. This CDR3 spans 13 amino acids. The CDR3 spells CASSSDGISPLHF. CDR3 nucleotide sequence: TGTGCCAGCAGTTCGGATGGAATCTCACCCCTCCACTTT.

Ten or more counts support this clonotype. This rearrangement joins TRBV6-2 or TRBV6-3 to TRBJ2-1; 8 bases agree with TRBD1. The CDR3 loop spans 15 amino acids. Trimming removed 7 bases from V and 5 bases from J; junction bases left unmatched: 10. The germline gives CDR1 MNHEY, CDR2 SVGEGT. The CDR3 coding sequence is TGTGCCAGCATCCCCCCAGGGGGCGCGCACAATGAGCAGTTCTTC. Protein: CASIPPGGAHNEQFF.

The table lists this clonotype with many counts. The rearrangement uses TRBV7-7 and TRBJ2-1; 10 bases match TRBD2. Germline CDR1 and CDR2: SSHAT and FNYEAQ (reference sequence). CDR3 length: 13 amino acids. In DNA form, the CDR3 reads TGTGCTAGCGGTCTAGCGGGAGCGAGTGAGCAGTTCTTC. Protein sequence: CASGLAGASEQFF.

This clonotype was observed many times. The chain couples TRBV10-3 to TRBJ1-5, with TRBD1 as a possible D gene (5 bases). The V gene lost 2 bases and the J gene lost 8 bases, with 13 bases spanning the gap. Germline CDR1 is ENHRY and CDR2 is SYGVKD. The CDR3 has 14 amino acids. The chain's CDR3 is CAISEGGPEEPQHF. In nucleotides, the CDR3 is TGTGCCATCAGTGAGGGGGGTCCGGAGGAGCCCCAGCATTTT.

The sample holds many counts of this clonotype. This chain joins TRBV7-2 and TRBJ2-2, with 8 nucleotides matching TRBD2. Germline values: CDR1 SGHTA, CDR2 FQGNSA. The CDR3 sequence is 17 residues long. V lost 7 bases to trimming and J lost 1 base; unmatched junction nucleotides: 11. DNA for the CDR3: TGTGCCAGCACCCCTCGGGGCGGGGGGATGAACACCGGGGAGCTGTTTTTT. Amino acid sequence: CASTPRGGGMNTGELFF.

There are many counts of this clonotype. J is TRBJ2-3 and V is TRBV7-6, with D hard to call. With 5 bases removed from V and 2 bases from J, the gap between germline ends came to 11 bases. The CDR3 loop spans 14 amino acids. CDR1 and CDR2 (germline): SGHVS, FNYEAQ. For the CDR3, the DNA is TGTGCCAGCAGCCCTCAGACAATCACAGATACGCAGTATTTT. Translated: CASSPQTITDTQYF.

This clonotype has only a few counts. The gene calls are TRBV6-4 and TRBJ1-2, with D tentatively TRBD1 (6 bases). This CDR3 is built from 13 residues. Germline-derived CDR1 and CDR2 are MRHNA and SNTAGT. V gave up 6 bases and J gave up 8 bases, with 16 bases separating them. The CDR3 coding sequence is TGTGCCAGCAGCGAAAGTCAGGGGAGAGGCTACACCTTC. This sequence encodes CASSESQGRGYTF.

The table lists this clonotype with many counts. This rearrangement joins TRBV12-3 or TRBV12-4 to TRBJ1-4, with TRBD1 identical over 7 bases. This CDR3 has 16 amino acids. J gave up 3 bases and V 5 bases, and 9 bases lay outside the gene matches. DNA for the CDR3: TGTGCCAGCAGTCCCGGACAGGCAGGGCCTAATGAAAAACTGTTTTTT. The encoded protein is CASSPGQAGPNEKLFF.

This clonotype was observed many times. The rearrangement uses TRBV7-2 and TRBJ2-7; TRBD2 matches at 10 bases. Per the germline V gene, CDR1 is SGHTA and CDR2 is FQGNSA. The CDR3 spans 15 residues. After removal of 5 bases from V and 7 bases from J, the junction contained 11 bases not matched to a gene. CDR3 coding DNA: TGTGCCAGCAGCACCACTAGCGGGGCCTTCGGGGAGCAGTACTTC. Amino acids: CASSTTSGAFGEQYF. The variable domain in full, completed from reference TRBV7-2 and TRBJ2-7, reads GAGVSQSPSNKVTEKGKDVELRCDPISGHTALYWYRQSLGQGLEFLIYFQGNSAPDKSGLPSDRFSAERTGGSVSTLTIQRTQQEDSAVYLCASSTTSGAFGEQYFGPGTRLTVT.

This clonotype was picked up many times. The V call is TRBV5-1, the J call TRBJ2-1; 14 nucleotides agree with TRBD2. The CDR3 is 15 residues long. J was trimmed by 9 bases and V by 4 bases; bases with no gene match: 6. Germline V gene sequence: CDR1 SGHRS, CDR2 YFSETQ. CDR3 sequence reads: CASSRTSGRSGEQFF. CDR3 bases: TGCGCCAGCAGCCGGACTAGCGGGAGGTCCGGTGAGCAGTTCTTC.

In its sample, this clonotype was seen once. V is TRBV7-2 and J is TRBJ1-2; 8 bases map to TRBD1. The CDR3 sequence is 17 residues long. Germline assignment: CDR1 SGHTA and CDR2 FQGNSA. V lost 1 base, J lost 1 base, and 8 bases stayed unmatched. CDR3 sequence reads: CASSLVGTGVINYGYTF. CDR3 DNA: TGTGCCAGCAGCTTAGTAGGGACAGGAGTAATTAACTATGGCTACACCTTC.

Notes on this clonotype: One end of the junction is discordant with germline, which a read error may explain. The V and J genes are TRBV6-4 and TRBJ2-1, with D possibly being TRBD2 (7 bases). The CDR3 sequence is 17 residues long. CDR1 and CDR2 from the germline V gene are MRHNA and SNTAGT. The CDR3 here is CASSYSGGGAPYNEQFF. In DNA form, the CDR3 reads TGTGCCAGCAGTTACTCTGGGGGGGGGGCCCCCTACAATGAGCAGTTCTTC.